These 28 T cell receptor beta chains originate from one sample sequenced in a study of tumor and adjacent non-tumor tissue in lung cancer. Three rounds of nested PCR, following a modified ARM-PCR protocol, produced the TCRbeta library. TCRdb re-derived calls from the multiplex PCR reads in MiXCR, one entry per CDR3 protein. This table has approximately 120,000 distinct CDR3 sequences, around 75% appearing once. RNA was extracted from bulk tissue without any cell sorting. Input material: lung tumor tissue. These receptors were collected from a woman between 55 and 75 years old with non-small cell lung cancer.

This clonotype was recorded at least ten times. The genes are TRBV29-1 and TRBJ2-1, with 12 bases that match TRBD2. CDR1 is SQVTM and CDR2 is ANQGSEA in the germline V gene. Trimming removed 3 bases from V and 8 bases from J; junction bases left unmatched: 11. The CDR3 is 16 residues long. The CDR3 bases are TGCAGCGTTGAGGGTGGCCTAGCGGGAGGGTCCGATGAGCAGTTCTTC. Amino acids: CSVEGGLAGGSDEQFF.

Regarding this clonotype: One junction end does not reproduce the germline sequence, and a read error may be involved. V and J are TRBV4-1 and TRBJ1-3, with D perhaps TRBD1 (6 bases). Germline V CDR1 and CDR2: MGHRA, YSYEKL. CDR3 size: 16 residues. The CDR3 reads CASSQGRGDTGNTIYF. CDR3 sequence (DNA): TGCGCCAGTAGCCAAGGCCGGGGGGACACTGGAAACACCATATATTTT.

This clonotype was seen only once. Germline is not matched at one junction end, which may reflect a read error. The CDR3, as DNA: TGTGCCAGCAGCTTAAATGCAGGGAGCACTGAAGCTGTCTTT. Residues: CASSLNAGSTEAVF. This rearrangement joins TRBV11-2 to TRBJ1-1; a weak D match, TRBD1 (5 bases). The CDR3 consists of 14 residues. Germline V gene lookup returns CDR1 SGHAT and CDR2 FQNNGV.

Note on this clonotype: It may be a read error: a sequence one base away is much more abundant. The chain combines TRBV29-1 with TRBJ2-5; 7 bases fit TRBD2. The J segment lost 1 base and the V segment lost 4 bases, leaving 6 bases of the junction unmatched. This CDR3 is 14 amino acids long. The germline V gene has CDR1 SQVTM and CDR2 ANQGSEA. In nucleotides, the CDR3 is TGCAGCGTTGTACCCCGGACTAGCCAAGAGACCCAGTACTTC. Amino acid sequence: CSVVPRTSQETQYF.

In this sample, this clonotype turned up once. A clone one base away is much larger, so this may be a read error. The chain has TRBV6-2 or TRBV6-3 and TRBJ1-2; no clear D gene. This CDR3 has 13 amino acids. The germline V and J ends were trimmed by 6 bases and 10 bases, with 18 bases remaining between them. Germline V gene lookup returns CDR1 MNHEY and CDR2 SVGEGT. The CDR3: CASRVSTSSNYTF. The CDR3 DNA follows: TGTGCCAGCAGAGTTTCGACGTCCTCGAACTACACCTTC.

Note on this clonotype: At one end, the junction sequence differs from germline, possibly due to a read error. For the CDR3, the DNA is TGTGCCACTCTCGAGGGGGATACACAGTATTTT. Translation gives CATLEGDTQYF. V gene TRBV24-1 combines with J gene TRBJ2-3; TRBD1 might be the D (6 bases). The CDR3 has 11 residues. The germline V gene has CDR1 KGHDR and CDR2 SFDVKD.

Details on this clonotype: A much larger clone differs from this one at a single base, so this may be a read error. The CDR3 nucleotides read TGCAGCATTGAACCTCAACAGGGTGCAGCTTTCTTT. This translates into CSIEPQQGAAFF. The rearrangement uses TRBV29-1 and TRBJ1-1; D perhaps matches TRBD1 (6 bases). CDR3 length: 12 amino acids. Germline V gives CDR1 SQVTM, CDR2 ANQGSEA.

This clonotype was found many times. The chain joins TRBV12-3 or TRBV12-4 to TRBJ2-3; D is unclear. Trimming took 6 bases from V and 5 from J, leaving 9 bases between them. This CDR3 has 12 residues. This CDR3 reads CASRSDGDTQYF. As DNA, the CDR3 is TGTGCCAGCAGATCCGACGGAGATACGCAGTATTTT.

As to this clonotype: At one boundary the junction diverges from the germline segment, which might be a read error. The gene calls are TRBV11-2 and TRBJ1-2; 9 bases map to TRBD1. The CDR3 runs to 14 residues. In germline, CDR1 is SGHAT, CDR2 FQNNGV. The DNA of the CDR3 is TGTGTCAGCAGCGTGGACAGGGGCTACTATGGCTACACATTT. Its translation: CVSSVDRGYYGYTF.

Note on this clonotype: One end of the junction does not line up with germline, which may come from a read error. The chain is built from TRBV11-3 and TRBJ1-4; the D is unclear. This CDR3 comprises 17 residues. Germline values: CDR1 SGHNT, CDR2 YENEEA. In nucleotides, the CDR3 is TGTGCCGGCAGCTTTGACACCCGAGATGCAACTAATGAAAAACTGTTATTT. Its translation: CAGSFDTRDATNEKLLF.

The rearrangement joins TRBV28 to TRBJ2-3; 9 nucleotides line up with TRBD2. Germline V gene data show CDR1 as MDHEN and CDR2 as SYDVKM. This CDR3 is built from 17 residues. J lost 1 base, V lost 4 bases, and 9 bases had no gene match. The CDR3 loop reads CASSSHAGGRGTDTQYF. CDR3 DNA: TGTGCCAGCAGTTCGCACGCGGGGGGGCGGGGCACAGATACGCAGTATTTT.

This chain joins TRBV7-9 and TRBJ1-1; D not certain. CDR1 is SEHNR and CDR2 is FQNEAQ in the germline V gene (reference sequence). The CDR3 has 14 residues. V lost 0 bases and J 2 bases, leaving 7 bases between the germline ends. The CDR3 bases are TGTGCCAGCAGCTTAGCTGTAGCAAACACTGAAGCTTTCTTT. This codes for CASSLAVANTEAFF.

In the case of this clonotype: A read error is likely, as this CDR3 ends without the conserved phenylalanine or tryptophan. J is TRBJ2-7 and V is TRBV6-5, with D possibly matching TRBD2 (5 bases). CDR3 size: 17 residues. Germline CDR1 and CDR2: MNHEY and SVGAGI. Trimming removed 9 bases from V and 2 bases from J, with 26 bases in between. CDR3 DNA sequence: TGTGCCAGTCGCACCACACTTAGCGCGTCCCTGACCTACGAGCAGTACATC. This encodes CASRTTLSASLTYEQYI.

In this sample, this clonotype turned up once. Given the absence of the conserved phenylalanine or tryptophan at the CDR3 end, a read error is likely. The V gene is TRBV11-3, the J gene TRBJ1-4, with no clear D. Germline V lookup: CDR1 SGHNT, CDR2 YENEEA. There are 17 residues in the CDR3. This CDR3 reads CASSFDSRDATNEILFL. The CDR3 DNA sequence: TGTGCCAGCAGCTTTGATAGCCGAGATGCAACTAATGAAATACTGTTTCTT.

Worth noting for this clonotype: At one end the junction does not follow the germline gene, possibly because of a read error. This chain connects TRBV11-1 to TRBJ2-1; D not certain. This CDR3 has 15 amino acids. Germline CDR1 and CDR2: SGHAT and FQDESV (reference sequence). The CDR3 loop reads CASSLLGIGFNELFF. The CDR3 nucleotides are TGTGCCAGCAGCTTATTGGGAATAGGTTTCAATGAGCTGTTCTTC.

On this clonotype itself: At one of its ends the junction is not consistent with the germline gene, which may arise from a read error. DNA of the CDR3: TGTAGTACTAGTAGGGAACAGGGCACCAATCAGCCCCAGCATTTT. Amino acid sequence: CSTSREQGTNQPQHF. The chain uses TRBV20-1 and TRBJ1-5; D is perhaps TRBD1 (6 bases). The CDR3 runs 15 residues. The germline V gene encodes CDR1 DFQATT and CDR2 SNEGSKA (reference sequence).

This clonotype was observed a few times. The missing conserved phenylalanine or tryptophan at the end of this CDR3 makes a read error likely. CDR3 loop: CASSLDIAGGTPLHY. The CDR3 DNA reads as TGTGCCAGTAGCTTAGATATTGCAGGGGGGACACCCCTCCACTAT. The gene calls are TRBV11-3 and TRBJ1-6; 7 bases are a match to TRBD1. The germline V gene encodes CDR1 SGHNT and CDR2 YENEEA. The CDR3 is 15 residues long.

At least ten counts were recorded for this clonotype. The chain carries TRBV24-1 and TRBJ2-2, with no clear D. Between the trimmed V and J ends, which lost 6 bases and 5 bases, there was a span of 18 bases. This CDR3 has 16 amino acids. Germline-derived CDR1 and CDR2 are KGHDR and SFDVKD. Here the CDR3 DNA reads TGTGCCACCAGTAACCAAACACTCTTCGGGACCGGGGAGCTGTTTTTT. Translating it yields CATSNQTLFGTGELFF.

About this clonotype itself: One junction end does not reproduce the germline sequence, and a read error may be involved. The chain employs TRBV11-2 and TRBJ2-7; D is unclear. In germline, CDR1 is SGHAT, CDR2 FQNNGV. This CDR3 has 11 residues. As DNA, the CDR3 is TGTGTCAGCAGCTTAGCCTCCGTGCAATACTTC. Its protein is CVSSLASVQYF.

This clonotype was picked up many times. The gene calls are TRBV4-1 and TRBJ1-2; possible D gene TRBD1, 5 bases. Trimming cost V 4 bases and J 10 bases, with 22 bases left between them. The germline V gene has CDR1 MGHRA and CDR2 YSYEKL. The CDR3 covers 15 residues. The CDR3 coding sequence is TGCGCCAGCAGCCCCACCCAATCCGACAGCCCTCTCTACACCTTC. It translates to CASSPTQSDSPLYTF.

To note about this clonotype: The germline gene is not matched at one end of the junction; a read error may be the cause. The chain carries TRBV12-3 or TRBV12-4 and TRBJ1-1; no reliable D call. The CDR3 spans 13 residues. CDR3 sequence: CASNLEMGAETFF. The CDR3 nucleotides read TGTGCCAGCAATCTAGAGATGGGAGCTGAAACTTTCTTT.

Notes on this clonotype: The final CDR3 position lacks the conserved phenylalanine or tryptophan, pointing to a likely read error. This chain joins TRBV29-1 and TRBJ1-1; D unclear. The germline CDR1 and CDR2 sequences are SQVTM and ANQGSEA. With 4 bases removed from V and 3 bases from J, the gap between germline ends came to 15 bases. The CDR3 consists of 14 residues. CDR3 loop: CSVGEGRSYTEAFL. The CDR3 DNA is TGCAGCGTTGGTGAGGGAAGGTCGTACACTGAAGCTTTCTTG.

A note on this clonotype: The germline gene is not matched at one end of the junction; a read error may be the cause. This chain connects TRBV10-3 to TRBJ1-5, with unresolved D. The germline CDR1 and CDR2 sequences are ENHRY and SYGVKD. This CDR3 is 14 amino acids long. This CDR3 is CTISETPAGQPQHF. CDR3 in DNA: TGTACCATCAGTGAGACGCCAGCGGGTCAGCCCCAGCATTTT.

This clonotype was counted between two and nine times. A much larger clonotype is one base distant, so this may be a read error. The chain couples TRBV6-5 to TRBJ1-4; D possibly corresponds to TRBD1 (6 bases). In germline, CDR1 is MNHEY, CDR2 SVGAGI. Trimming removed 5 bases at V and 0 bases at J, with 10 bases between. The CDR3 length is 15 residues. CDR3 sequence (DNA): TGTGCCAGCAGTGTTCGGACAGCAACTAATGAAAAACTGTTTTTT. Translating it yields CASSVRTATNEKLFF.

Concerning this clonotype: A much larger clone differs by one base, so this may be a read error. The V and J genes are TRBV29-1 and TRBJ2-7; no firm D call. The V end lost 2 bases, the J end lost 3 bases, and 11 bases lay between the germline ends. In germline, CDR1 is SQVTM, CDR2 ANQGSEA. CDR3 length equals 13 residues. The CDR3 sequence: CSVEWERVYEQYF. In nucleotides, the CDR3 is TGCAGCGTTGAATGGGAAAGGGTCTACGAGCAGTACTTC.

The chain employs TRBV28 and TRBJ1-2; 7 bases match TRBD1. V lost 8 bases and J lost 2; bases outside the gene matches: 5. Germline CDR1 MDHEN, CDR2 SYDVKM. The CDR3 has 13 residues. CDR3 amino acids: CASSQTGNYGYTF. The CDR3 nucleotides are TGTGCCAGCTCCCAGACAGGGAACTATGGCTACACCTTC.

Notes on this clonotype: Since a much larger clone is just one base distant, this may be a read error. This chain uses TRBV12-3 or TRBV12-4 with TRBJ2-7; perhaps TRBD2 as D (6 bases). The CDR3 has 16 residues. The CDR3 nucleotides read TGTGCCGGCAGTTTTGGAGGGGTAGAGGTTTACTACGAGCAGTACTTC. Translation gives CAGSFGGVEVYYEQYF.

Many counts were recorded for this clonotype. The chain combines TRBV20-1 with TRBJ1-6; D is possibly TRBD1 (5 bases). CDR1 and CDR2 (germline): DFQATT, SNEGSKA (reference sequence). The CDR3 runs to 15 residues. V lost 2 bases and J lost 3, with 11 bases in between. Here the CDR3 reads CSARSRADYNSPLHF. The CDR3, as DNA: TGCAGTGCTAGATCCAGGGCAGACTATAATTCACCCCTCCACTTT.